Given below is one T cell receptor beta chain in context. Its antigen is currently unknown. The sample is drawn from a study of T cells after yellow fever vaccination. As for the study in general: SMART-Seq v4 Ultra Low Input handled preparation of low-cell-number fractions.

Study findings and constraints: Most primary-vaccination clones reappeared after the booster (less than 98% CD4, around 88% CD8).

They built TCR cDNA with 5'RACE template switching, a step that put in a universal primer site and UMIs. TCRdb reanalysed the 5' RACE reads using MiXCR and keeps one entry per CDR3 protein. Of about 170,000 distinct CDR3 sequences detected, about 11% appear once; the ten largest clones hold just over 35%. V shed 3 bases and J shed 5 bases, with 16 bases lying between them. The germline CDR1 and CDR2 sequences are LGHNA and YSLEER. This CDR3 is built from 15 residues. V gene TRBV4-3 combines with J gene TRBJ1-1; possibly TRBD1 for D (5 bases). The sequencing used CD8+ T cells sorted from PBMCs, collected 15 days after the yellow fever booster vaccination. This clonotype originated in a man aged 18 to 29 who received the YFV17D yellow fever vaccine. This CDR3 reads CASSHPSGSRTEAFF. In DNA, the CDR3 is TGCGCCAGCAGCCATCCTTCAGGGTCAAGAACTGAAGCTTTCTTT.